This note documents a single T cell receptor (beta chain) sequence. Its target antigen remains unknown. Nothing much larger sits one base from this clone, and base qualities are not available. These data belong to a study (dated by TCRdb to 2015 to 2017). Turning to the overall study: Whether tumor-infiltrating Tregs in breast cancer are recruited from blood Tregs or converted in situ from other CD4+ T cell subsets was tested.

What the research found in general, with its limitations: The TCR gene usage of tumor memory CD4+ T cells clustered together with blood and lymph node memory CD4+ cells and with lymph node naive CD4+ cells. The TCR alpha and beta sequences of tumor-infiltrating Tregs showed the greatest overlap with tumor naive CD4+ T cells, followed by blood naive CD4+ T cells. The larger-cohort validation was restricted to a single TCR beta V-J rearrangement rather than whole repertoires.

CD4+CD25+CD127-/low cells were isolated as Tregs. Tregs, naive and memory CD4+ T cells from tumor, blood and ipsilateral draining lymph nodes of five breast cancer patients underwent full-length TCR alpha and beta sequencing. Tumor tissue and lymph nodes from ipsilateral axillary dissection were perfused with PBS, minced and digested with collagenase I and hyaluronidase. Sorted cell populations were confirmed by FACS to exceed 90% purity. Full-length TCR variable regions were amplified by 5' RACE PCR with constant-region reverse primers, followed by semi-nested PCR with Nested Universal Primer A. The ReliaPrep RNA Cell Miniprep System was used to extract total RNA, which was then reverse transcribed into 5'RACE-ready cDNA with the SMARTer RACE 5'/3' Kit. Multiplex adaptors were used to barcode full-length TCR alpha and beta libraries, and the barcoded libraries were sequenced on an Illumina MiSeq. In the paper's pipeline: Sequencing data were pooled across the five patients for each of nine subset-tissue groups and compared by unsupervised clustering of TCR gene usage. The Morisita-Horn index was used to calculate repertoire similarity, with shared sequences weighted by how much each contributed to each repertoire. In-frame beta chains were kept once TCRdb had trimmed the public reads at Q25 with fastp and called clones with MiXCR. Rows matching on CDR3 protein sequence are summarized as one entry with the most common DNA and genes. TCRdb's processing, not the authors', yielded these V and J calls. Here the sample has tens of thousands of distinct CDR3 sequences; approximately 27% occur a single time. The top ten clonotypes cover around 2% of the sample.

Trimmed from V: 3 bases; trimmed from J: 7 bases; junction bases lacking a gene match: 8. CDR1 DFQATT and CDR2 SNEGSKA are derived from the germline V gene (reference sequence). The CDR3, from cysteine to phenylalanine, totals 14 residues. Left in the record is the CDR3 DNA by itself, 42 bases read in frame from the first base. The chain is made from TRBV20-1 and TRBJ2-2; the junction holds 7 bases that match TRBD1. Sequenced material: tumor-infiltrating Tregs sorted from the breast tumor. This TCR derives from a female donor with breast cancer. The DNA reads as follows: TGCAGTGCTAGTTGGACAGGTGGAGGCGGGGAGCTGTTTTTT. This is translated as CSASWTGGGGELFF.